This TCR beta chain stems from a study of Ad26.COV2.S vaccination and SARS-CoV-2 variants. Study conclusions and caveats: Measures of TCR breadth and depth may have fallen short of total T cell responses.

The CDR3 covers 15 residues. V was shortened by 5 bases and J by 4 bases, with 15 bases between the two germline ends. The germline gives CDR1 LNHNV, CDR2 YYDKDF (reference sequence). About this clone: The antigen remains undetermined.

Profiled with immunoSEQ multiplex PCR; TCRdb holds only in-frame clones, not every one. The sample includes 200,000 to 250,000 clones, approximately 90% of them seen just once. Treatment of the sample: over 15 received Ad26.COV2.S at low or high dose, single or two shots; 5 received placebo; per-sample allocation not given. Specimen acquisition occurred on day 63 following the initial vaccine or placebo injection. In Boston, an adult donor aged 18-55 years took part. This clonotype was obtained from a person between 18 and 59 years old who received the Ad26.COV2.S COVID-19 vaccine or a placebo. The sample in question was peripheral blood, obtained in a trial of Ad26.COV2.S vaccine versus placebo. This rearrangement joins TRBV15 to TRBJ1-5; TRBD1 might be the D (5 bases). CDR3 bases: TGTGCCACCAGCTCCCCCCCAGGGTGGAATCAGCCCCAGCATTTT. It specifies CATSSPPGWNQPQHF.